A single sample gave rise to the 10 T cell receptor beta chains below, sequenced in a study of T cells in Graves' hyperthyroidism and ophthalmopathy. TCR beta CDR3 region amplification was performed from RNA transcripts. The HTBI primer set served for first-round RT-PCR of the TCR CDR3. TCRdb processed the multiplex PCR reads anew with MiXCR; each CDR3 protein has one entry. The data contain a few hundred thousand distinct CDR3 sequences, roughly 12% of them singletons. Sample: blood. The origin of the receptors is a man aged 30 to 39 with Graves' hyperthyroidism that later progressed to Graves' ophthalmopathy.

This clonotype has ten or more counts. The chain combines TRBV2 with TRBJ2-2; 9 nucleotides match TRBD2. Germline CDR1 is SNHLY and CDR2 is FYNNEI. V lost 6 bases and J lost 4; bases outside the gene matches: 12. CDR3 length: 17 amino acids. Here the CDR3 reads CASRPVWRGGLTGELFF. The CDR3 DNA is TGTGCCAGCAGACCGGTATGGCGGGGGGGCCTCACCGGGGAGCTGTTTTTT. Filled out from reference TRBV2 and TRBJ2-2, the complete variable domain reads EPEVTQTPSHQVTQMGQEVILRCVPISNHLYFYWYRQILGQKVEFLVSFYNNEISEKSEIFDDQFSVERPDGSNFTLKIRSTKLEDSAMYFCASRPVWRGGLTGELFFGEGSRLTVL.

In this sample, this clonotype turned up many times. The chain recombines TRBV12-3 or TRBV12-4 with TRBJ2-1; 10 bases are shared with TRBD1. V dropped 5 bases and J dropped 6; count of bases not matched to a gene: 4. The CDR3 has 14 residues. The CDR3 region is CASSRGTGANEQFF. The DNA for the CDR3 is TGTGCCAGCAGTAGGGGGACAGGGGCCAATGAGCAGTTCTTC.

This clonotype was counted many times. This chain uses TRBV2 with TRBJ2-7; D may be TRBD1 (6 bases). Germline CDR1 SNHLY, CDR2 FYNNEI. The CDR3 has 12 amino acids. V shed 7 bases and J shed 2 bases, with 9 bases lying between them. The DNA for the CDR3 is TGTGCCAGCAAGGGGGTTCCCTACGAGCAGTACTTC. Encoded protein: CASKGVPYEQYF.

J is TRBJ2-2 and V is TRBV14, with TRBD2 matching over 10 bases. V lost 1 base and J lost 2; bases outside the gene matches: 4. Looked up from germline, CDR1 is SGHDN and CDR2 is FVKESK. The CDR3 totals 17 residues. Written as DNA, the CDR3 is TGTGCCAGCAGCCAAGGGCTAGCGGGGGCTAACACCGGGGAGCTGTTTTTT. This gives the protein CASSQGLAGANTGELFF.

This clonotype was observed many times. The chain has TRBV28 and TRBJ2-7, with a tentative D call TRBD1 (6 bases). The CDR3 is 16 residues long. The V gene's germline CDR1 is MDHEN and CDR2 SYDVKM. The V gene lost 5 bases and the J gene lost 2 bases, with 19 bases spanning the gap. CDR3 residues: CASSRYRGQPAYEQYF. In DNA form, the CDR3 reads TGTGCCAGCAGTAGATACCGGGGACAACCCGCCTACGAGCAGTACTTC.

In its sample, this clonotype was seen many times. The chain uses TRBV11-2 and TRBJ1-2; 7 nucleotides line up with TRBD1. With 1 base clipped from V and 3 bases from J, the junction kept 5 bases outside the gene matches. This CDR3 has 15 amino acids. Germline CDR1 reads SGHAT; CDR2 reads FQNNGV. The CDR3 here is CASSLGAGGDYGYTF. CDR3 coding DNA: TGTGCCAGCAGCTTAGGGGCAGGGGGAGACTATGGCTACACCTTC.

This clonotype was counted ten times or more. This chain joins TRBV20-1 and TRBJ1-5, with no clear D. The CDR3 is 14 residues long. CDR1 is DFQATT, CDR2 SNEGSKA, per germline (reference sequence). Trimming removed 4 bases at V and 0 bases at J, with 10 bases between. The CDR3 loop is CSANRRASNQPQHF. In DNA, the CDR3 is TGCAGTGCTAACCGGCGGGCTAGCAATCAGCCCCAGCATTTT.

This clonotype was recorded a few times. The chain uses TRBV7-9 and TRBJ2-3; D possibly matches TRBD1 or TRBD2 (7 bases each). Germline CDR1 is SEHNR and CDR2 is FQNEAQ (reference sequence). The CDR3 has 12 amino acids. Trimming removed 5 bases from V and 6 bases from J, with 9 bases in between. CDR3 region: CASSQGGDTQYF. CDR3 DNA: TGTGCCAGCAGCCAGGGGGGGGATACGCAGTATTTT.

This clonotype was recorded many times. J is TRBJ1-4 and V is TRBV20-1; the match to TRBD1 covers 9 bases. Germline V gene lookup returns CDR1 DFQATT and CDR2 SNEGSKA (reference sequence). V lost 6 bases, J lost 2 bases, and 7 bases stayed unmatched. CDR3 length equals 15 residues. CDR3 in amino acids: CSAKQGARTNEKLFF. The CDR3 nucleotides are TGCAGTGCAAAACAGGGGGCGCGCACTAATGAAAAACTGTTTTTT.

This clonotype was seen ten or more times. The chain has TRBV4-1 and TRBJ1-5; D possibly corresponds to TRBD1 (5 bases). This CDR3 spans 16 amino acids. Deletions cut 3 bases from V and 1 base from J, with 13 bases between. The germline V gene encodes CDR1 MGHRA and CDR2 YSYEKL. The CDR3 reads CASSHGRATSNQPQHF. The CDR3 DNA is TGCGCCAGCAGCCACGGCAGGGCCACGAGCAATCAGCCCCAGCATTTT.